The 3 T cell receptor beta chains presented below share a single source sample, sequenced in a study of OX40 agonist ivuxolimab in advanced cancers. The repertoire was sequenced with immunoSEQ multiplex PCR; TCRdb's copy has only in-frame clones and lacks some. Of around 76,000 clones in the sample, about 73% were seen once. The sample in question was CD4+ or CD8+ T cells sorted from blood, obtained in a trial of the OX40 agonist ivuxolimab. The receptors derive from an adult with an advanced solid tumor such as melanoma, head and neck, liver or kidney cancer.

CDR3 protein: CSVARTGNSPLHF. The CDR3 DNA reads as TGCAGCGTTGCCCGGACAGGGAATTCACCCCTCCACTTT. This chain joins TRBV29-1 and TRBJ1-6, with 8 bases that match TRBD1. The CDR3 loop spans 13 amino acids. Germline V gives CDR1 SQVTM, CDR2 ANQGSEA. V gave up 4 bases and J gave up 7 bases; unmatched junction bases: 3.

V gene TRBV6-5 combines with J gene TRBJ2-3; unclear D gene. V was clipped by 5 bases and J by 8 bases, with 11 bases between them. Germline-derived CDR1 and CDR2 are MNHEY and SVGAGI. CDR3 length equals 12 residues. The CDR3 here is CASSQSPSTQYF. The DNA of the CDR3 is TGTGCCAGCAGTCAGAGTCCGAGTACGCAGTATTTT.

This clone was counted only a few times. The chain uses TRBV27 and TRBJ1-1, with D hard to call. The CDR3 spans 13 residues. Germline values: CDR1 MNHEY, CDR2 SMNVEV (reference sequence). Trimming took 6 bases from V and 4 from J, leaving 12 bases between them. The CDR3 reads CASSRPPGTEAFF. The CDR3 region has the DNA TGTGCCAGCAGCCGCCCCCCCGGCACTGAAGCTTTCTTT.